These 17 T cell receptor beta chains were sequenced from one sample in a study of blood T cell repertoires in COVID-19. Profiled with immunoSEQ multiplex PCR; TCRdb holds only in-frame clones, not every one. The sample comprises 200,000 to 250,000 clones, 82% of which are singletons, and 3% to 4.5% rests with the top ten. Input material: peripheral blood. Every receptor here comes from a woman aged 80 or over with acute or convalescent COVID-19.

This clone was counted a single time. V is TRBV12-5 and J is TRBJ2-2; TRBD2 is a possible D gene (5 bases). Per germline, CDR1 LGHNT and CDR2 FRNRAP. This CDR3 spans 14 amino acids. V lost 3 bases and J lost 0, with 5 bases in between. The CDR3 reads CASGFGTNTGELFF. The DNA of the CDR3 is TGTGCTAGTGGTTTCGGGACGAACACCGGGGAGCTGTTTTTT.

The chain links TRBV2 to TRBJ1-2; D gene uncertain. V was cut by 3 bases and J by 4 bases, with 15 bases left in between. The germline gives CDR1 SNHLY, CDR2 FYNNEI. The CDR3 has 15 amino acids. The CDR3 nucleotides are TGTGCCAGCAGTGATCTCCGGGTCTCTTTCTATGGCTACACCTTC. The encoded protein is CASSDLRVSFYGYTF.

The chain is built from TRBV15 and TRBJ1-5, with D uncertain. CDR1 is LNHNV and CDR2 is YYDKDF in the germline V gene (reference sequence). Trimming left V 3 bases short and J 0 bases short, with 9 bases between. The CDR3 has 15 amino acids. CDR3 sequence: CATSREVYSNQPQHF. The DNA of the CDR3 is TGTGCCACCAGCAGGGAGGTTTATAGCAATCAGCCCCAGCATTTT.

As DNA, the CDR3 is TGTGCCAGCAGCCAACTAGCGCAGGTGGGGGAGCAGTACTTC. It encodes CASSQLAQVGEQYF. The rearrangement uses TRBV3-1 (or the pseudogene TRBV3-2) and TRBJ2-7; weak D call: TRBD2 (6 bases). The CDR3 is made up of 14 amino acids. Germline CDR1 is LGHDT and CDR2 is YNNKEL (reference sequence). Between the trimmed V and J ends, which lost 2 bases and 7 bases, there was a span of 15 bases.

In DNA, the CDR3 is TGTGCCAGCAGTTATCGGCCAGGCGTCTACGAGCAGTACTTC. Translation gives CASSYRPGVYEQYF. The rearrangement joins TRBV6-2 or TRBV6-3 to TRBJ2-7, with no clear D. Germline V lookup: CDR1 MNHEY, CDR2 SVGEGT. The V gene lost 3 bases and the J gene lost 3 bases, with 12 bases spanning the gap. This CDR3 spans 14 amino acids.

This clone was seen ten or more times. The chain couples TRBV3-1 (or the pseudogene TRBV3-2) to TRBJ1-1; no clear D. Trimming shortened V by 0 bases and J by 1 base, and 9 bases separated the two germline ends. Germline CDR1 reads LGHDT; CDR2 reads YNNKEL (reference sequence). The CDR3 loop spans 15 amino acids. The CDR3 DNA sequence: TGTGCCAGCAGCCAAGATTGGCAGTCGAACACTGAAGCTTTCTTT. Translated, it gives CASSQDWQSNTEAFF.

The V gene is TRBV6-6, the J gene TRBJ1-1, with 8 bases matching TRBD1. The CDR3 runs 15 residues. Germline lookup yields CDR1 MNHNY and CDR2 SVGAGI (reference sequence). V shed 6 bases and J 0 bases; nucleotides not matched to a gene: 6. The CDR3 sequence: CASSSRDRMNTEAFF. CDR3 coding DNA: TGTGCCAGCAGCTCTAGGGACAGGATGAACACTGAAGCTTTCTTT.

The chain recombines TRBV9 with TRBJ1-2; D is possibly TRBD1 (5 bases). V lost 4 bases, J lost 4 bases, and 17 bases lay in between. This CDR3 is 15 amino acids long. In germline, CDR1 is SGDLS, CDR2 YYNGEE. The CDR3 loop is CASSPLGGDGYGYTF. CDR3 bases: TGTGCCAGCAGCCCCCTCGGAGGGGATGGCTATGGCTACACCTTC. Variable domain in full (rest from reference TRBV9 and TRBJ1-2): DSGVTQTPKHLITATGQRVTLRCSPRSGDLSVYWYQQSLDQGLQFLIQYYNGEERAKGNILERFSAQQFPDLHSELNLSSLELGDSALYFCASSPLGGDGYGYTFGSGTRLTVV.

This clone was seen a handful of times. CDR3 sequence reads: CASSARVSSGNTIYF. The CDR3 DNA sequence: TGTGCCAGCAGTGCACGTGTGAGCTCTGGAAACACCATATATTTT. The chain carries TRBV9 and TRBJ1-3; D not certain. Germline-derived CDR1 and CDR2 are SGDLS and YYNGEE. The ends were cut back, 5 bases at V and 0 bases at J, with 12 bases in the middle. This CDR3 is built from 15 residues.

V is TRBV5-1 and J is TRBJ1-4, with 8 bases fitting TRBD1. Germline V lookup: CDR1 SGHRS, CDR2 YFSETQ. This CDR3 is 15 amino acids long. Unmatched junction bases numbered 6, after V lost 4 bases and J lost 4 bases. The CDR3 protein is CASSLDRAFNEKLFF. The CDR3 DNA reads TGCGCCAGCAGCCTGGACAGGGCCTTTAATGAAAAACTGTTTTTT.

This clone was detected a few times. This chain joins TRBV7-9 and TRBJ2-2, with 10 bases lining up with TRBD1. V gave up 2 bases and J gave up 6 bases; unmatched junction bases: 9. Germline values: CDR1 SEHNR, CDR2 FQNEAQ (reference sequence). There are 17 residues in the CDR3. The CDR3 nucleotides read TGTGCCAGCAGCTTATCTGGGACAGGGGCGACGGCCGGGGAGCTGTTTTTT. As protein: CASSLSGTGATAGELFF. Supplemented by reference TRBV7-9 and TRBJ2-2, the full variable domain reads DTGVSQNPRHKITKRGQNVTFRCDPISEHNRLYWYRQTLGQGPEFLTYFQNEAQLEKSRLLSDRFSAERPKGSFSTLEIQRTEQGDSAMYLCASSLSGTGATAGELFFGEGSRLTVL.

The chain couples TRBV15 to TRBJ1-5; the D is unclear. V lost 0 bases and J lost 5, with 5 bases in between. This CDR3 has 13 amino acids. Germline V lookup: CDR1 LNHNV, CDR2 YYDKDF (reference sequence). This chain's CDR3 is CATSRERDQPQHF. The CDR3 DNA reads TGTGCCACCAGCAGAGAGCGAGATCAGCCCCAGCATTTT. The whole variable domain, remainder taken from reference TRBV15 and TRBJ1-5, is DAMVIQNPRYQVTQFGKPVTLSCSQTLNHNVMYWYQQKSSQAPKLLFHYYDKDFNNEADTPDNFQSRRPNTSFCFLDIRSPGLGDTAMYLCATSRERDQPQHFGDGTRLSIL.

This chain uses TRBV7-3 with TRBJ2-1, with a possible D match to TRBD2 (6 bases). The CDR3 sequence is 16 residues long. CDR1 and CDR2 (germline): SGHTA, FQGTGA. V was clipped by 6 bases and J by 3 bases, with 18 bases between them. CDR3 DNA sequence: TGTGCCAGCAGGGAACCGGGCGGGGCGGTCTACAATGAGCAGTTCTTC. Amino acid sequence: CASREPGGAVYNEQFF. Full variable domain (remainder filled in from reference TRBV7-3 and TRBJ2-1): GAGVSQTPSNKVTEKGKYVELRCDPISGHTALYWYRQSLGQGPEFLIYFQGTGAADDSGLPNDRFFAVRPEGSVSTLKIQRTERGDSAVYLCASREPGGAVYNEQFFGPGTRLTVL.

The rearrangement uses TRBV12-3 or TRBV12-4 and TRBJ1-1; a possible D gene is TRBD1 (5 bases). This CDR3 region has 13 residues. Trimming pared 6 bases from V and 1 base from J, leaving 9 bases between. CDR3 in DNA: TGTGCCAGCAGCCAGACAGAGAACACTGAAGCTTTCTTT. The encoded protein is CASSQTENTEAFF.

The chain carries TRBV6-1 and TRBJ2-1, with D unresolved. V lost 3 bases to trimming and J lost 9 bases, with 9 bases between them. The germline V gene encodes CDR1 MNHNS and CDR2 SASEGT. The CDR3 extends over 12 amino acids. CDR3 in DNA: TGTGCCAGCAGTGATCCACCGGGTGAGCAGTTCTTC. Protein sequence: CASSDPPGEQFF.

This chain connects TRBV7-5 to TRBJ1-2; TRBD1, the table's D call, was not compared with the DNA. TRBV7-5 is an annotated pseudogene. This CDR3 has 13 residues. The CDR3, as DNA: TGTCACAGGGGGGACGCTTATTTCTATGGCTACACCTTC. Protein: CHRGDAYFYGYTF.

The chain links TRBV4-3 to TRBJ1-1; D not resolved. The V and J ends lost 1 base and 0 bases respectively, with 9 bases between them. The germline gives CDR1 LGHNA, CDR2 YSLEER. CDR3 length: 15 amino acids. CDR3 bases: TGCGCCAGCAGCCAAGCCCTGCAGGTGAACACTGAAGCTTTCTTT. It encodes CASSQALQVNTEAFF.